The present T cell receptor (beta chain) was sequenced within a study of T cell repertoires in cytomegalovirus infection. TCRdb analysed the reads with MiXCR anew, one entry per CDR3 protein. The sample lists some 800,000 distinct CDR3 sequences; 25% to 35% were seen once. Overall study results and limits: The ex vivo response was dominated by HLA-C-restricted CMV-specific TCR beta clonotypes.

In germline, CDR1 is SGHVS, CDR2 FNYEAQ. V lost 1 base and J 11 bases, leaving 11 bases between the germline ends. The CDR3 extends over 12 amino acids. There are many counts of this clonotype. Its antigen is as yet unknown. J is TRBJ1-1 and V is TRBV7-6; D perhaps matches TRBD1 (5 bases). The material was cultured CD8+ T cells from PBMCs, obtained from culture after CMV antigen stimulation. The receptor's source is a human donor in good health (CMV status not recorded). Some clones in this sample may be carry-over from other donors' samples. This CDR3 reads CASSLGGGRAFF. The CDR3 DNA follows: TGTGCCAGCAGCTTAGGGGGGGGACGGGCTTTCTTT.